The entry that follows covers one TCR beta chain sequence. V was shortened by 4 bases and J by 10 bases, with 14 bases between the two germline ends. The length of the CDR3 is 13 residues. Germline-derived CDR1 and CDR2 are SGHNT and YYREEE (reference sequence). This record comes from a study of lymphopenia after photon versus proton radiotherapy. The protocol was immunoSEQ multiplex PCR, while the TCRdb copy is restricted to in-frame clones and leaves out a portion. The sample shows 15,000 to 20,000 clones, 70% to 90% of them seen only once. The sequences come from peripheral blood, collected from a patient treated with proton-based radiotherapy. The genes are TRBV5-4 and TRBJ2-2, with D perhaps TRBD2 (5 bases). The receptor's source is a man aged 70-80 years with pancreatic cancer. The CDR3 protein is CASSATPREELFF. The CDR3 DNA follows: TGTGCCAGCAGCGCGACTCCCCGGGAGGAGCTGTTTTTT.